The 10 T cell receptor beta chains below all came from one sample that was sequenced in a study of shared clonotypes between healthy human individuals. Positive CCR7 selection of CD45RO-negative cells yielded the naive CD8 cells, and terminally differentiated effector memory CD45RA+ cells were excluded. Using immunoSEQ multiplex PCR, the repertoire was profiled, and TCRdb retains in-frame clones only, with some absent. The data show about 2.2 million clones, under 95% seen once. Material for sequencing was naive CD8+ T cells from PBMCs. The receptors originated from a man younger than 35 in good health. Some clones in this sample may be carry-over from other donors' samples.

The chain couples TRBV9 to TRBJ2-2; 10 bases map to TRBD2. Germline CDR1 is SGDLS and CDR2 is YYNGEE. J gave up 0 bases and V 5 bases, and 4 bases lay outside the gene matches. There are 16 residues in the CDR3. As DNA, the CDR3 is TGTGCCAGCAGTACTAGCGGGGACTCGAACACCGGGGAGCTGTTTTTT. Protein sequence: CASSTSGDSNTGELFF.

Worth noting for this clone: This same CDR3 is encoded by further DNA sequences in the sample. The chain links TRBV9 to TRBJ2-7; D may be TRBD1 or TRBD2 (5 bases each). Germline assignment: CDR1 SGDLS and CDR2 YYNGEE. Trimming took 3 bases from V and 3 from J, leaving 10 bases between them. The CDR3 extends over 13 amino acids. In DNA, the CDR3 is TGTGCCAGCAGCGCCGGGACCCGCTACGAGCAGTACTTC. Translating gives CASSAGTRYEQYF.

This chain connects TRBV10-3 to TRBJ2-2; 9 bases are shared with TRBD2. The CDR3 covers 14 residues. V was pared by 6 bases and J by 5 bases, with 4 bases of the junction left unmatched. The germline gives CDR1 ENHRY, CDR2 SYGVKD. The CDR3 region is CAIRPGLATGELFF. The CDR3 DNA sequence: TGTGCCATCAGGCCGGGACTAGCAACCGGGGAGCTGTTTTTT.

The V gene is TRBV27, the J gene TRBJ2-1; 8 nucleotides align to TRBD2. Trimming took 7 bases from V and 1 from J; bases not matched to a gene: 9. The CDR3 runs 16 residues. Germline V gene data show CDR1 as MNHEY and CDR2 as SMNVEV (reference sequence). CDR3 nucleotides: TGTGCCAGCAAGGGCGGGAGGCGGGTATCCTACAATGAGCAGTTCTTC. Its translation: CASKGGRRVSYNEQFF.

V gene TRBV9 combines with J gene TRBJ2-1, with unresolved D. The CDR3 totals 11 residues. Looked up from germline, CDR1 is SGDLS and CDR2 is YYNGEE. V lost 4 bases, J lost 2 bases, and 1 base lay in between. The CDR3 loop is CASSPYNEQFF. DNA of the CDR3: TGTGCCAGCAGCCCCTACAATGAGCAGTTCTTC. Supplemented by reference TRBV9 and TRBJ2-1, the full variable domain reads DSGVTQTPKHLITATGQRVTLRCSPRSGDLSVYWYQQSLDQGLQFLIQYYNGEERAKGNILERFSAQQFPDLHSELNLSSLELGDSALYFCASSPYNEQFFGPGTRLTVL.

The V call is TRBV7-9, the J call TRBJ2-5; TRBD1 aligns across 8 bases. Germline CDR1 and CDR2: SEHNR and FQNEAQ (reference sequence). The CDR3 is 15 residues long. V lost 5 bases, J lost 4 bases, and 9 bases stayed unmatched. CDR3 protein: CASSPKDRVRETQYF. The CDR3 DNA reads TGTGCCAGCAGCCCAAAGGACAGGGTTCGAGAGACCCAGTACTTC.

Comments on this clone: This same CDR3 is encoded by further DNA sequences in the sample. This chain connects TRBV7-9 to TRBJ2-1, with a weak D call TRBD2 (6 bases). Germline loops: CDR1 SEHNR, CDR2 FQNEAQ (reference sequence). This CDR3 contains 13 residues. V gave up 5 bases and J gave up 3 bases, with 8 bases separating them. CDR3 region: CASSGGLYNEQFF. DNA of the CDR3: TGTGCCAGCAGCGGGGGACTCTACAATGAGCAGTTCTTC.

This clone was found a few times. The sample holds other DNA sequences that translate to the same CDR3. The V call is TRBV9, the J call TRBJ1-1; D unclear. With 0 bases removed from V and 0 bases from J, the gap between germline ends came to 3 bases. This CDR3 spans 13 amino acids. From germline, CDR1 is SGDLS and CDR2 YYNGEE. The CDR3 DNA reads TGTGCCAGCAGCGTAGGTATGAACACTGAAGCTTTCTTT. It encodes CASSVGMNTEAFF.

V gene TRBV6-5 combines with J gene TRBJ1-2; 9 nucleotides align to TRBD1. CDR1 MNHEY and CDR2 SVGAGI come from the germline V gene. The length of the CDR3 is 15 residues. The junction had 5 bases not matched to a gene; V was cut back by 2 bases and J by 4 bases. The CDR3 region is CASSYPGQGTYGYTF. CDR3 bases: TGTGCCAGCAGTTACCCTGGACAGGGGACCTATGGCTACACCTTC.

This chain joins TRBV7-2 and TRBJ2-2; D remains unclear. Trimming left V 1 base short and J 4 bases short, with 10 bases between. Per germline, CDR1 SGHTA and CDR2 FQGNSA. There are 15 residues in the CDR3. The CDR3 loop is CASSLVPRGTGELFF. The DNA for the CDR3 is TGTGCCAGCAGCTTAGTACCCCGCGGCACCGGGGAGCTGTTTTTT. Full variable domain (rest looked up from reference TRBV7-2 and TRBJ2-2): GAGVSQSPSNKVTEKGKDVELRCDPISGHTALYWYRQSLGQGLEFLIYFQGNSAPDKSGLPSDRFSAERTGGSVSTLTIQRTQQEDSAVYLCASSLVPRGTGELFFGEGSRLTVL.